The 31 T cell receptor beta chains below were found in one sample sequenced in a study of early T cells in non-severe SARS-CoV-2 infection. TCRdb ran MiXCR on the 5' RACE reads and lists one entry per CDR3 protein. The sample holds fewer than 90,000 distinct CDR3 sequences; 11% to 15% are singletons and the top ten take approximately 11%. Sequenced input: whole blood. The origin of the receptors is an adult who was a healthcare worker with PCR-confirmed SARS-CoV-2 infection or an uninfected control (not recorded which).

This chain connects TRBV28 to TRBJ2-2; D gene unclear. This CDR3 contains 12 residues. Germline CDR1 is MDHEN and CDR2 is SYDVKM. Trimming pared 10 bases from V and 3 bases from J, leaving 9 bases between. The CDR3 loop is CATQQYTGELFF. The CDR3 DNA is TGTGCCACGCAGCAGTACACCGGGGAGCTGTTTTTT. The full variable domain, in which reference TRBV28 and TRBJ2-2 provide the parts outside the CDR3, is DVKVTQSSRYLVKRTGEKVFLECVQDMDHENMFWYRQDPGLGLRLIYFSYDVKMKEKGDIPEGYSVSREKKERFSLILESASTNQTSMYLCATQQYTGELFFGEGSRLTVL.

Comments on this clonotype: The junction shows a germline mismatch at one end, possibly a read error. V usage is TRBV29-1 and J usage is TRBJ1-1, with TRBD1 as a possible D gene (5 bases). The CDR3 is 10 residues long. Germline V gene lookup returns CDR1 SQVTM and CDR2 ANQGSEA. The CDR3 sequence: CSVAGTEVFF. The CDR3 nucleotides are TGCAGCGTGGCCGGGACGGAAGTTTTCTTT.

There are many counts of this clonotype. This chain connects TRBV3-1 to TRBJ2-7, with 9 bases lining up with TRBD2. The CDR3 sequence is 15 residues long. The germline CDR1 and CDR2 sequences are LGHDT and YNNKEL (reference sequence). The V gene end was trimmed by 1 base and the J gene end by 4 bases; junction bases not matched to a gene: 5. DNA for the CDR3: TGTGCCAGCAGCCAAGGAGGCGGGGGGGCTTACGAGCAGTACTTC. Encoded protein: CASSQGGGGAYEQYF.

The V call is TRBV7-2, the J call TRBJ1-6; D may be TRBD1 (6 bases). The germline V gene encodes CDR1 SGHTA and CDR2 FQGNSA. The CDR3 is 15 residues long. V shed 5 bases and J shed 5 bases, with 13 bases lying between them. CDR3 sequence: CASSATGLHNSPLHF. CDR3 DNA sequence: TGTGCCAGCAGCGCGACAGGTCTTCATAATTCACCCCTCCACTTT.

This clonotype was counted ten times or more. V gene TRBV5-1 combines with J gene TRBJ2-7; D is possibly TRBD2 (5 bases). This CDR3 is built from 14 residues. V gave up 0 bases and J gave up 7 bases, with 14 bases separating them. Germline V gives CDR1 SGHRS, CDR2 YFSETQ. The CDR3 region is CASSLEGLSREQYF. CDR3 coding DNA: TGCGCCAGCAGCTTGGAAGGACTTTCGAGGGAGCAGTACTTC.

The gene calls are TRBV12-3 or TRBV12-4 and TRBJ2-3; 7 nucleotides align to TRBD1. The CDR3 spans 14 residues. Unmatched junction bases numbered 4, after V lost 2 bases and J lost 5 bases. The CDR3 DNA reads as TGTGCCAGCAGTTTAACAGGGGTATTAGATACGCAGTATTTT. Residues: CASSLTGVLDTQYF.

This clonotype was seen at least ten times. The chain combines TRBV12-3 or TRBV12-4 with TRBJ2-6; D not resolved. CDR3 length: 14 amino acids. The V and J ends lost 5 bases and 0 bases respectively, with 5 bases between them. The CDR3: CASSRSSGANVLTF. CDR3 nucleotides: TGTGCCAGCAGTCGGAGCTCTGGGGCCAACGTCCTGACTTTC.

In its sample, this clonotype was seen a few times. The chain links TRBV3-1 to TRBJ2-1; either TRBD1 or TRBD2 may supply D (7 bases each). Germline CDR1 is LGHDT and CDR2 is YNNKEL (reference sequence). The CDR3 loop spans 15 amino acids. V dropped 2 bases and J dropped 6 bases, with 14 bases sitting between them. CDR3 sequence reads: CASSQPGEGANEQFF. The CDR3 DNA follows: TGTGCCAGCAGCCAACCCGGGGAGGGGGCCAATGAGCAGTTCTTC.

At least ten counts were recorded for this clonotype. CDR3 sequence reads: CASSFGTGIYEQYF. CDR3 coding DNA: TGTGCCAGCAGCTTCGGGACAGGGATCTACGAGCAGTACTTC. The chain carries TRBV11-2 and TRBJ2-7; 9 bases agree with TRBD1. The CDR3 has 14 amino acids. In germline, CDR1 is SGHAT, CDR2 FQNNGV. Trimming cost V 3 bases and J 3 bases; bases outside gene matches: 3.

The chain uses TRBV20-1 and TRBJ1-1; D uncertain. Germline CDR1 reads DFQATT; CDR2 reads SNEGSKA (reference sequence). This CDR3 is 13 amino acids long. V lost 1 base and J 5 bases, leaving 11 bases between the germline ends. In nucleotides, the CDR3 is TGCAGTGCTAGAGGAGCCTCCAAGACTGAAGCTTTCTTT. Translated: CSARGASKTEAFF.

The rearrangement links TRBV5-4 to TRBJ2-3; a weak D match, TRBD2 (6 bases). Germline values: CDR1 SGHNT, CDR2 YYREEE (reference sequence). V lost 7 bases and J 6 bases, leaving 15 bases between the germline ends. The length of the CDR3 is 13 residues. CDR3 sequence (DNA): TGTGCCAGCGGGAGGACTGATAGTGATACGCAGTATTTT. Its protein is CASGRTDSDTQYF.

The J gene is TRBJ1-2, the V gene TRBV5-1; D remains ambiguous. The V end lost 0 bases, the J end lost 7 bases, and 22 bases lay between the germline ends. Germline CDR1 and CDR2: SGHRS and YFSETQ. This CDR3 has 17 residues. CDR3 residues: CASSLGDGRAELAGYTF. CDR3 bases: TGCGCCAGCAGCTTGGGTGACGGAAGGGCAGAATTAGCTGGCTACACCTTC. Supplemented by reference TRBV5-1 and TRBJ1-2, the full variable domain reads KAGVTQTPRYLIKTRGQQVTLSCSPISGHRSVSWYQQTPGQGLQFLFEYFSETQRNKGNFPGRFSGRQFSNSRSEMNVSTLELGDSALYLCASSLGDGRAELAGYTFGSGTRLTVV.

J is TRBJ2-1 and V is TRBV20-1; the D is unclear. Germline V CDR1 and CDR2: DFQATT, SNEGSKA (reference sequence). The CDR3 has 16 residues. Trimming cost V 0 bases and J 2 bases, with 14 bases left between them. The CDR3 loop reads CSARDPGVSPYNEQFF. The CDR3 nucleotides are TGCAGTGCTAGAGACCCTGGGGTCTCCCCCTACAATGAGCAGTTCTTC.

V usage is TRBV4-2 and J usage is TRBJ1-5; the D gene is possibly TRBD1 (5 bases). CDR1 is LGHNA, CDR2 YNFKEQ, per germline. The CDR3 covers 14 residues. The germline V and J ends were trimmed by 0 bases and 7 bases, with 10 bases remaining between them. For the CDR3, the DNA is TGTGCCAGCAGCCAAGATCAGGGTAGACAGCCCCAGCATTTT. It translates to CASSQDQGRQPQHF.

In its sample, this clonotype was seen a few times. The chain links TRBV9 to TRBJ1-1; D unresolved. Germline CDR1 is SGDLS and CDR2 is YYNGEE. The CDR3 consists of 14 residues. Trimming stripped 0 bases from V and 1 base from J, with 7 bases between. CDR3 DNA sequence: TGTGCCAGCAGCGTAGCCGAGTCGAACACTGAAGCTTTCTTT. Translated, it gives CASSVAESNTEAFF.

This clonotype appeared many times. The chain has TRBV3-1 and TRBJ1-2, with TRBD1 identical over 9 bases. Germline CDR1 is LGHDT and CDR2 is YNNKEL (reference sequence). Trimming removed 2 bases from V and 4 bases from J; junction bases left unmatched: 5. The CDR3 is 15 residues long. As DNA, the CDR3 is TGTGCCAGCAGCCAAAGCCTGGGACAGGGCTATGGCTACACCTTC. The encoded protein is CASSQSLGQGYGYTF.

This chain links TRBV14 with TRBJ2-1; possibly TRBD1 for D (6 bases). This CDR3 has 15 residues. CDR1 is SGHDN and CDR2 is FVKESK in the germline V gene. The V and J ends lost 4 bases and 2 bases respectively, with 12 bases between them. CDR3 DNA sequence: TGTGCCAGCAGCCCAGGACAGTCCACCTACAATGAGCAGTTCTTC. It specifies CASSPGQSTYNEQFF.

This clonotype has only a few counts. The J gene is TRBJ2-3, the V gene TRBV28, with D maybe TRBD2 (5 bases). V was cut by 10 bases and J by 1 base, with 15 bases left in between. The germline V gene has CDR1 MDHEN and CDR2 SYDVKM. The CDR3 is 14 residues long. DNA of the CDR3: TGTGCCATCTCAGAGGCCGGGGGCACAGATACGCAGTATTTT. Protein: CAISEAGGTDTQYF.

This clonotype was seen a handful of times. V and J are TRBV5-1 and TRBJ2-3; 9 bases match TRBD2. The junction had 19 bases not matched to a gene; V was cut back by 5 bases and J by 0 bases. Germline CDR1 is SGHRS and CDR2 is YFSETQ. This CDR3 comprises 20 residues. The CDR3: CASRPDPAGGLFDSTDTQYF. CDR3 DNA: TGCGCCAGCAGACCCGACCCAGCGGGGGGCCTATTTGACAGCACAGATACGCAGTATTTT.

The sample holds a few counts of this clonotype. CDR3 protein: CASTLPAGKTGELFF. CDR3 bases: TGTGCCAGCACTCTTCCGGCAGGGAAGACCGGGGAGCTGTTTTTT. V is TRBV6-2 or TRBV6-3 and J is TRBJ2-2, with a tentative D call TRBD1 (5 bases). The CDR3 runs 15 residues. With 7 bases removed from V and 5 bases from J, the gap between germline ends came to 17 bases. The germline CDR1 and CDR2 sequences are MNHEY and SVGEGT.

The sample holds a few counts of this clonotype. The V call is TRBV3-1, the J call TRBJ1-1; no clear D. V was shortened by 1 base and J by 0 bases, with 9 bases between the two germline ends. CDR1 is LGHDT and CDR2 is YNNKEL in the germline V gene (reference sequence). CDR3 length equals 15 residues. This chain's CDR3 is CASSQVQSMNTEAFF. CDR3 DNA sequence: TGTGCCAGCAGCCAAGTCCAGTCAATGAACACTGAAGCTTTCTTT.

Only a few counts were recorded for this clonotype. In nucleotides, the CDR3 is TGTGCCAGCAGCGGGACTAGCAGGCGCACAGATACGCAGTATTTT. This encodes CASSGTSRRTDTQYF. The chain links TRBV9 to TRBJ2-3; 8 positions match TRBD2. V lost 3 bases to trimming and J lost 1 base; unmatched junction nucleotides: 4. The germline V gene encodes CDR1 SGDLS and CDR2 YYNGEE. The CDR3 length is 15 residues.

The gene calls are TRBV10-3 and TRBJ1-2, with 8 bases that match TRBD1. With 5 bases clipped from V and 6 bases from J, the junction kept 14 bases outside the gene matches. The CDR3 length is 16 residues. Germline V CDR1 and CDR2: ENHRY, SYGVKD. CDR3 sequence (DNA): TGTGCCATCAGTCCAGGGGGCAGGGCCAGAGGGGATGGCTACACCTTC. As protein: CAISPGGRARGDGYTF.

The chain is built from TRBV6-5 and TRBJ1-1, with D tentatively TRBD1 (6 bases). Germline V CDR1 and CDR2: MNHEY, SVGAGI. CDR3 length equals 17 residues. Trimming shortened V by 0 bases and J by 5 bases, and 19 bases separated the two germline ends. This chain's CDR3 is CASSYSIPGTFVTEAFF. The CDR3 region has the DNA TGTGCCAGCAGTTACTCGATCCCCGGGACATTTGTGACTGAAGCTTTCTTT.

This clonotype was seen only a few times. V gene TRBV6-1 combines with J gene TRBJ1-5; the match to TRBD1 covers 8 bases. CDR3 length equals 16 residues. CDR1 MNHNS and CDR2 SASEGT come from the germline V gene. V was pared by 2 bases and J by 7 bases, with 10 bases of the junction left unmatched. The CDR3 sequence is CASSERPTGVRQPQHF. The DNA of the CDR3 is TGTGCCAGCAGTGAACGCCCGACAGGGGTTCGCCAGCCCCAGCATTTT.

J is TRBJ2-1 and V is TRBV30; D not certain. V was clipped by 4 bases and J by 9 bases, with 19 bases between them. Germline V gives CDR1 GTSNPN, CDR2 SVGIG (reference sequence). The CDR3 sequence is 14 residues long. CDR3 coding DNA: TGTGCCTGGAACTGGCGAGAAGTTACTGCTGAGCAGTTCTTC. Translating gives CAWNWREVTAEQFF.

The table lists this clonotype with a few counts. The chain combines TRBV15 with TRBJ1-6; D ambiguous. In germline, CDR1 is LNHNV, CDR2 YYDKDF (reference sequence). There are 17 residues in the CDR3. Deletions cut 0 bases from V and 0 bases from J, with 9 bases between. CDR3 region: CATSRDTGSSYNSPLHF. The CDR3 bases are TGTGCCACCAGCAGAGATACGGGGAGCTCCTATAATTCACCCCTCCACTTT.

This clonotype was seen at least ten times. This sequence joins TRBV6-2 or TRBV6-3 and TRBJ2-7, with unresolved D. The CDR3 runs to 14 residues. V lost 0 bases to trimming and J lost 0 bases, with 6 bases between them. Germline values: CDR1 MNHEY, CDR2 SVGEGT. The CDR3 spells CASSYSGTSYEQYF. For the CDR3, the DNA is TGTGCCAGCAGTTACTCGGGCACCTCCTACGAGCAGTACTTC.

The DNA for the CDR3 is TGCAGCGTGAAAGACAGTTCATCCTACAATGAGCAGTTCTTC. It is translated as CSVKDSSSYNEQFF. The chain links TRBV29-1 to TRBJ2-1; a weak D match, TRBD1 (5 bases). The germline gives CDR1 SQVTM, CDR2 ANQGSEA. This CDR3 contains 14 residues. The V end lost 6 bases, the J end lost 1 base, and 13 bases lay between the germline ends.

The V gene is TRBV18, the J gene TRBJ2-5; D is ambiguous. This CDR3 is 14 amino acids long. Germline lookup yields CDR1 KGHSH and CDR2 LQKENI. V lost 0 bases and J 5 bases, leaving 10 bases between the germline ends. This CDR3 is CASSPPVGRETQYF. The CDR3 DNA is TGTGCCAGCTCACCACCAGTAGGTCGGGAGACCCAGTACTTC. Variable domain in full (rest from reference TRBV18 and TRBJ2-5): NAGVMQNPRHLVRRRGQEARLRCSPMKGHSHVYWYRQLPEEGLKFMVYLQKENIIDESGMPKERFSAEFPKEGPSILRIQQVVRGDSAAYFCASSPPVGRETQYFGPGTRLLVL.

The rearrangement links TRBV4-3 to TRBJ1-2, with a weak D call TRBD1 (5 bases). Germline lookup yields CDR1 LGHNA and CDR2 YSLEER. CDR3 length: 14 residues. The V and J ends lost 3 bases and 4 bases respectively, with 12 bases between them. CDR3 sequence (DNA): TGCGCCAGCAGCCAGATGGACGGGGGCTATGGCTACACCTTC. Its protein is CASSQMDGGYGYTF.